This TCR beta chain was documented in a study of somatic mutations in cytotoxic T cells in rheumatoid arthritis (TCRdb year 2017). Notes on the research overall: Right after diagnosis and prior to the start of any treatment, roughly 30 ml EDTA of peripheral blood was drawn from patients. In newly diagnosed rheumatoid arthritis without treatment, the study examined if expanded CD8+ T-cell clones harbor somatic mutations, relying on TCRB deep sequencing to characterize clonality. Patients and controls did not essentially differ in median age, which was nearly identical between the groups. For approximately 63 rheumatoid arthritis patients and more than 15 healthy controls, TCRB deep sequencing was carried out. A FACSAria II or Sony SH800 was used to flow-sort some V beta antibody-stained T-cell populations at nearly 100% purity, and TCRB sequencing was also done on sorted V beta1+ cells.

On an AutoMACS, CD4+ and CD8+ cells were isolated via positive magnetic bead selection, and their purity was verified by flow cytometry. A TCR V beta antibody panel was used in flow cytometry to screen first for clonal expansions, which were then characterized by TCRB deep sequencing of sorted CD8+ fractions. Peripheral blood mononuclear cells were obtained using density gradient separation with Ficoll-Paque PLUS. Nucleospin Tissue or Tissue XS kits were used to extract DNA from CD4-enriched, CD8-enriched or PBMC samples, and a Qubit 2.0 fluorometer was used for quantification. The investigation overall reported the following: The largest CD8+ clone made up more than 20% of CD8+ cells in about an eighth of the 65 patients, and blood and synovial fluid shared several identical CD8+ TCRB sequences. The finding that TRBV07 was slightly underrepresented in patients was left unadjusted for multiple comparisons. It was unknown which antigens the expanded CD8+ clones targeted, and their absence from virus-specific databases did not exclude viral specificity. In patients, CD8+ clonality rose with age (Spearman r of about 0.51), which was not the case in healthy controls. Rheumatoid arthritis patients and age-matched healthy controls did not significantly differ in CD8+ T-cell clonality.

TCRB CDR3 sequencing used the immunoSEQ assay on genomic DNA. The published analysis was carried out like this. Only a few patient CD8+ clones larger than 1% matched published virus-specific TCRB sequences when compared against them. Analyses were restricted to productive TCRB rearrangements. Clonality was calculated as a Shannon entropy-based productive clonality index, and a clone was defined by a unique TCRB CDR3 sequence. To calculate repertoire overlap between two samples, the template counts of each clone were considered relative to each sample's total templates. A correlation with a Spearman r of roughly 0.61 was found between V-gene usage by flow cytometry and V-gene usage by TCRB sequencing. Not all clones reach the TCRdb copy of this immuneACCESS table, which keeps in-frame sequences only. Checked studies attribute under half of the gap to unresolved V genes and leave the rest unexplained. From that table come the V and J calls and clone size; the DNA was used to work out D and trimming. The sample includes 15,000 to 20,000 clones, with around three quarters observed a single time. Roughly 4.8% of the sample is taken by the ten largest.

This clone was recorded once. The target of this receptor is not known. Nothing much larger sits one base from this clone, and base qualities are not available. There are 15 amino acids in the CDR3, from cysteine to phenylalanine inclusive. The retained sequence is limited to the CDR3, 45 bases, with the frame set at the first base. The germline ends are 16 bases apart after V is trimmed by 0 bases and J by 9 bases. For CDR1 and CDR2, the germline V gene lists SGHRS and YFSETQ. The sample taken for sequencing was CD8+ T cells sorted from blood. The rearranged segments are TRBV5-1 and TRBJ2-1; the D call is possibly TRBD1 or TRBD2, each sharing 6 bases. This clonotype originated in an adult with rheumatoid arthritis. The CDR3 reads as follows: CASSLGRGPISEQFF. The sequenced DNA is TGCGCCAGCAGCTTGGGCCGGGGGCCTATCAGTGAGCAGTTCTTC.